The entry below describes one T cell receptor (beta chain). Its antigen is as yet unknown. The V end lost 9 bases, the J end lost 4 bases, and 11 bases lay between the germline ends. This CDR3 is 12 amino acids long. Germline V gene lookup returns CDR1 MNHEY and CDR2 SVGAGI. The treatment here: oral pan-JAK inhibitor, 5-10 mg twice daily. Sorting from PBMCs produced CD4+ and CD8+ T cells. The source of the sample is a study of CD8+ T cells in alopecia areata. Study observations and caveats: Amid tofacitinib therapy, many expanded lesional clones stayed present in scalp and blood.

Extraction of RNA preceded its reverse transcription into cDNA, which served as the sequencing template. Generated by immunoSEQ multiplex PCR, the TCRdb table keeps only in-frame clones and is missing some. This table holds about 42,000 clones, about three fifths found once. This TCR came from a human donor with alopecia areata. The chain is built from TRBV6-5 and TRBJ2-3; D unresolved. Material: CD8+ T cells sorted from blood, obtained at week 4, from a patient treated with tofacitinib. The CDR3 spells CASSPRADTQYF. CDR3 DNA sequence: TGTGCCAGTAGCCCAAGGGCAGATACGCAGTATTTT.